What follows are 32 T cell receptor beta chains derived from one specimen sequenced in a study of memory CD4+ T cells and cytomegalovirus serostatus. Single viable CD3+CD4+CD8-CD45RO+ cells were sorted as the memory CD4+ T cells. The data were produced by immunoSEQ multiplex PCR, yet TCRdb's version contains in-frame clones alone and is incomplete. The table includes about 56,000 clones, about 81% detected once. Sample: memory CD4+ T cells from blood. These receptors were taken from an adult in good health and CMV-seronegative.

The chain couples TRBV10-3 to TRBJ2-7; D call uncertain. The CDR3 has 12 amino acids. V was pared by 2 bases and J by 2 bases, with 4 bases between. CDR1 and CDR2 (germline): ENHRY, SYGVKD. The CDR3 protein is CAISEQTYEQYF. Written as DNA, the CDR3 is TGTGCCATCAGTGAGCAAACCTACGAGCAGTACTTC.

The J gene is TRBJ1-1, the V gene TRBV11-3, with 7 bases lining up with TRBD1. After removal of 1 base from V and 0 bases from J, the junction contained 11 bases not matched to a gene. This CDR3 region has 18 residues. In germline, CDR1 is SGHNT, CDR2 YENEEA. In DNA form, the CDR3 reads TGTGCCAGCAGCTTAGTGTCAGGACCGACAGGGCTGAACACTGAAGCTTTCTTT. Its translation is CASSLVSGPTGLNTEAFF.

The chain employs TRBV29-1 and TRBJ2-5; 8 positions match TRBD1. The CDR3 is made up of 12 amino acids. Germline CDR1 SQVTM, CDR2 ANQGSEA. V lost 6 bases and J lost 6; bases outside the gene matches: 6. In DNA, the CDR3 is TGCAGCGTAGGCACAGGGGGAAAGACCCAGTACTTC. Its translation: CSVGTGGKTQYF.

In its sample, this clone was seen once. The CDR3: CASSRTSRDEQFF. The CDR3 DNA follows: TGTGCCAGCAGCCGGACTAGCAGGGATGAGCAGTTCTTC. This chain links TRBV7-2 with TRBJ2-1; 8 bases fit TRBD2. The ends lost 5 bases at V and 8 bases at J; junction bases unmatched: 5. Germline CDR1 is SGHTA and CDR2 is FQGNSA. CDR3 length: 13 residues.

Note on this clone: Other DNA sequences in the same sample also yield this CDR3. V and J are TRBV5-1 and TRBJ2-1; 9 bases align to TRBD2. This CDR3 has 16 residues. Germline lookup yields CDR1 SGHRS and CDR2 YFSETQ. The junction had 12 bases not matched to a gene; V was cut back by 3 bases and J by 8 bases. DNA of the CDR3: TGCGCCAGCAGCTCAGCTTCTAGCGGGGTTGTCGATGAGCAGTTCTTC. This sequence encodes CASSSASSGVVDEQFF. The complete variable domain, with remaining parts taken from reference TRBV5-1 and TRBJ2-1, reads KAGVTQTPRYLIKTRGQQVTLSCSPISGHRSVSWYQQTPGQGLQFLFEYFSETQRNKGNFPGRFSGRQFSNSRSEMNVSTLELGDSALYLCASSSASSGVVDEQFFGPGTRLTVL.

The genes are TRBV28 and TRBJ2-3, with a tentative D call TRBD2 (6 bases). Per the germline V gene, CDR1 is MDHEN and CDR2 is SYDVKM. The CDR3 extends over 14 amino acids. The V gene lost 6 bases and the J gene lost 0 bases, with 10 bases spanning the gap. This chain's CDR3 is CASRGLLSTDTQYF. The CDR3, as DNA: TGTGCCAGCAGGGGACTGCTCAGCACAGATACGCAGTATTTT.

The V call is TRBV11-3, the J call TRBJ1-6, with D unclear. This CDR3 has 13 residues. Germline loops: CDR1 SGHNT, CDR2 YENEEA. Trimming cost V 0 bases and J 10 bases, with 7 bases left between them. The CDR3 DNA sequence: TGTGCCAGCAGCTTAGACGGAAGCTCACCCCTCCACTTT. Amino acid sequence: CASSLDGSSPLHF.

The gene calls are TRBV5-4 and TRBJ1-5, with a tentative D call TRBD1 (5 bases). Per the germline V gene, CDR1 is SGHNT and CDR2 is YYREEE (reference sequence). Trimming took off 1 base at V and 7 bases at J, with 12 bases between the two ends. The CDR3 is 14 amino acids. CDR3 region: CASSLFGAGQPQHF. CDR3 nucleotide sequence: TGTGCCAGCAGCTTGTTCGGGGCAGGGCAGCCCCAGCATTTT.

This clone was seen once. The rearrangement links TRBV5-1 to TRBJ1-4; no clear D. Trimming shortened V by 2 bases and J by 5 bases, and 10 bases separated the two germline ends. From germline, CDR1 is SGHRS and CDR2 YFSETQ. The length of the CDR3 is 14 residues. CDR3 sequence (DNA): TGCGCCAGCAGCTTCGGCGGTCAAAATGAAAAACTGTTTTTT. Protein product: CASSFGGQNEKLFF.

The chain joins TRBV27 to TRBJ1-6; D gene unclear. V lost 4 bases and J 1 base, leaving 2 bases between the germline ends. This CDR3 region has 13 residues. Germline CDR1 and CDR2: MNHEY and SMNVEV (reference sequence). The CDR3 coding sequence is TGTGCCAGCAGTTATTCCTATAATTCACCCCTCCACTTT. Amino acids: CASSYSYNSPLHF.

The genes are TRBV25-1 and TRBJ1-6; no reliable D call. The CDR3 extends over 14 amino acids. Trimming took 6 bases from V and 9 from J, leaving 15 bases between them. CDR1 and CDR2 from the germline V gene are MGHDK and SYGVNS. The CDR3 DNA reads TGTGCCAGCAGGGAAACGACCCCTACTTCACCCCTCCACTTT. Protein product: CASRETTPTSPLHF.

In this sample, this clone turned up a few times. This chain connects TRBV14 to TRBJ1-3; D gene unclear. V was shortened by 1 base and J by 5 bases, with 6 bases between the two germline ends. The CDR3 extends over 13 amino acids. Per germline, CDR1 SGHDN and CDR2 FVKESK. DNA of the CDR3: TGTGCCAGCAGCCAAGGTCTAAGAAACACCATATATTTT. Amino acid sequence: CASSQGLRNTIYF.

The V call is TRBV30, the J call TRBJ1-3; weak D call: TRBD1 (5 bases). The CDR3 extends over 14 amino acids. V lost 0 bases, J lost 2 bases, and 8 bases lay in between. Germline values: CDR1 GTSNPN, CDR2 SVGIG (reference sequence). For the CDR3, the DNA is TGTGCCTGGAGTGTATCGGGGGCTGGAAACACCATATATTTT. Translation gives CAWSVSGAGNTIYF.

The chain couples TRBV7-3 to TRBJ2-1; 8 bases map to TRBD1. The junction had 1 base not matched to a gene; V was cut back by 2 bases and J by 7 bases. CDR3 length equals 13 residues. The germline V gene has CDR1 SGHTA and CDR2 FQGTGA. CDR3 sequence reads: CASSLYRGNEQFF. For the CDR3, the DNA is TGTGCCAGCAGCTTATACAGGGGGAATGAGCAGTTCTTC.

The V call is TRBV19, the J call TRBJ1-1; 7 nucleotides align to TRBD1. The CDR3 length is 14 residues. Germline-derived CDR1 and CDR2 are LNHDA and SQIVND (reference sequence). V was clipped by 8 bases and J by 1 base; unmatched bases: 7. The CDR3 coding sequence is TGTGCCAGTGGCGGGGGACAGACGAACACTGAAGCTTTCTTT. It is translated as CASGGGQTNTEAFF.

The V call is TRBV28, the J call TRBJ2-5, with TRBD2 matching over 10 bases. Germline V gene sequence: CDR1 MDHEN, CDR2 SYDVKM. The CDR3 totals 16 residues. The V segment lost 7 bases and the J segment 7 bases; nucleotides outside the gene matches: 15. CDR3 in amino acids: CASMGLAGAARGTQYF. The DNA for the CDR3 is TGTGCCAGCATGGGTCTAGCGGGGGCGGCCCGGGGGACCCAGTACTTC.

V is TRBV18 and J is TRBJ1-1, with D unclear. CDR1 KGHSH and CDR2 LQKENI come from the germline V gene. This CDR3 comprises 12 residues. The germline V and J ends were trimmed by 6 bases and 4 bases, with 9 bases remaining between them. The CDR3 reads CASSQGPTEAFF. In DNA form, the CDR3 reads TGTGCCAGCTCCCAAGGACCCACTGAAGCTTTCTTT.

The V call is TRBV4-2, the J call TRBJ2-3; 8 bases are shared with TRBD2. The CDR3 consists of 17 residues. The ends lost 4 bases at V and 1 base at J; junction bases unmatched: 10. Germline V gives CDR1 LGHNA, CDR2 YNFKEQ. CDR3 in DNA: TGTGCCAGCAGCCCCCTCGGGGGGGGCCATGGCACAGATACGCAGTATTTT. It is translated as CASSPLGGGHGTDTQYF.

This chain links TRBV23-1 with TRBJ2-7; TRBD1 agrees at 7 bases. TRBV23-1 is an ORF, with its function uncertain. V lost 2 bases and J lost 2; bases outside the gene matches: 9. The CDR3 consists of 16 residues. CDR3 bases: TGCGCCAGCAGTCAACCCTTGGACAGGTTCCCCTACGAGCAGTACTTC. Protein sequence: CASSQPLDRFPYEQYF.

The chain couples TRBV28 to TRBJ2-7; D is unclear. The V gene's germline CDR1 is MDHEN and CDR2 SYDVKM. The CDR3 sequence is 15 residues long. The V gene lost 6 bases and the J gene lost 2 bases, with 17 bases spanning the gap. The DNA for the CDR3 is TGTGCCAGCAGATCCATTAGCCTCATTCCCTACGAGCAGTACTTC. Translating gives CASRSISLIPYEQYF.

The chain is built from TRBV7-2 and TRBJ1-6, with D possibly being TRBD1 (6 bases). The CDR3 spans 14 residues. Germline lookup yields CDR1 SGHTA and CDR2 FQGNSA. The V gene lost 1 base and the J gene lost 7 bases, with 8 bases spanning the gap. In DNA form, the CDR3 reads TGTGCCAGCAGCTTAGTAGGACAGAATTCACCCCTCCACTTT. As protein: CASSLVGQNSPLHF.

The chain is built from TRBV11-2 and TRBJ2-7, with TRBD1 as a possible D gene (6 bases). Trimming removed 1 base at V and 1 base at J, with 17 bases between. CDR3 size: 17 residues. The germline CDR1 and CDR2 sequences are SGHAT and FQNNGV. CDR3 nucleotides: TGTGCCAGCAGCTTAGCATACAGGGCCGTAAAATCCTACGAGCAGTACTTC. This codes for CASSLAYRAVKSYEQYF. Supplemented by reference TRBV11-2 and TRBJ2-7, the full variable domain reads EAGVAQSPRYKIIEKRQSVAFWCNPISGHATLYWYQQILGQGPKLLIQFQNNGVVDDSQLPKDRFSAERLKGVDSTLKIQPAKLEDSAVYLCASSLAYRAVKSYEQYFGPGTRLTVT.

The genes are TRBV19 and TRBJ2-1, with 8 positions matching TRBD2. With V trimmed by 2 bases and J by 4 bases, 4 bases remained unmatched. Germline CDR1 reads LNHDA; CDR2 reads SQIVND (reference sequence). The CDR3 length is 15 residues. In DNA form, the CDR3 reads TGTGCCAGTAGTATAACAGCGGGGGCTTACAATGAGCAGTTCTTC. Translating gives CASSITAGAYNEQFF.

This clone was seen once. The chain couples TRBV5-1 to TRBJ1-2; tentatively, D is TRBD1 (5 bases). There are 13 residues in the CDR3. Trimming shortened V by 3 bases and J by 4 bases, and 10 bases separated the two germline ends. Per germline, CDR1 SGHRS and CDR2 YFSETQ. DNA of the CDR3: TGCGCCAGCAGCTCGTCCGGGACCTATGGCTACACCTTC. This gives the protein CASSSSGTYGYTF. Combining the CDR3 with reference TRBV5-1 and TRBJ1-2 gives the whole variable domain KAGVTQTPRYLIKTRGQQVTLSCSPISGHRSVSWYQQTPGQGLQFLFEYFSETQRNKGNFPGRFSGRQFSNSRSEMNVSTLELGDSALYLCASSSSGTYGYTFGSGTRLTVV.

The rearrangement uses TRBV19 and TRBJ1-6; 8 bases are a match to TRBD1. The CDR3 length is 15 residues. Germline CDR1 reads LNHDA; CDR2 reads SQIVND (reference sequence). V was pared by 2 bases and J by 9 bases, with 6 bases of the junction left unmatched. CDR3: CASSIQQGGGSPLHF. The CDR3 bases are TGTGCCAGTAGTATACAACAGGGGGGCGGTTCACCCCTCCACTTT.

This rearrangement joins TRBV7-9 to TRBJ2-2; no clear D gene. The CDR3 is made up of 15 amino acids. Per germline, CDR1 SEHNR and CDR2 FQNEAQ (reference sequence). The V end was cut by 2 bases, the J end by 7 bases, with 14 bases between. Here the CDR3 DNA reads TGTGCCAGCAGCTTATCCGGGCCTCGCGGCGGGGAGCTGTTTTTT. Translated, it gives CASSLSGPRGGELFF.

This chain joins TRBV5-1 and TRBJ2-3; possibly TRBD2 for D (5 bases). Germline values: CDR1 SGHRS, CDR2 YFSETQ. The CDR3 length is 14 residues. V was shortened by 6 bases and J by 2 bases, with 13 bases between the two germline ends. The CDR3 is CASTSGEFTDTQYF. The CDR3 nucleotides are TGCGCCAGCACCTCCGGGGAGTTCACAGATACGCAGTATTTT. Full variable domain (rest looked up from reference TRBV5-1 and TRBJ2-3): KAGVTQTPRYLIKTRGQQVTLSCSPISGHRSVSWYQQTPGQGLQFLFEYFSETQRNKGNFPGRFSGRQFSNSRSEMNVSTLELGDSALYLCASTSGEFTDTQYFGPGTRLTVL.

As for this clone: At one of its ends the junction is not consistent with the germline gene, which may arise from a read error. V usage is TRBV7-7 and J usage is TRBJ2-1, with D tentatively TRBD2 (5 bases). The CDR3 consists of 13 residues. Germline CDR1 SSHAT, CDR2 FNYEAQ (reference sequence). The CDR3 nucleotides are TGTGCTAGCAGCTTAGCGTACTATCATGAGCAGTTCTTC. This gives the protein CASSLAYYHEQFF.

The chain is built from TRBV21-1 and TRBJ1-3. TRBV21-1 is given as a pseudogene. The CDR3 contains 17 residues. CDR3 DNA: TGTGCCAGCAGCCTCTGTCGGGGTCAGAGCTCTGGAAACACCATATATTTT. Protein: CASSLCRGQSSGNTIYF.

The V gene is TRBV29-1, the J gene TRBJ1-2, with D perhaps TRBD1 (5 bases). Germline loops: CDR1 SQVTM, CDR2 ANQGSEA. The CDR3 totals 13 residues. V was clipped by 4 bases and J by 6 bases, with 15 bases between them. The CDR3 DNA reads TGCAGCGTTGTAGGCAGGGAGGTAAATGGCTACACCTTC. This sequence encodes CSVVGREVNGYTF.

The chain recombines TRBV30 with TRBJ2-2; no definite D call. CDR3 length: 13 residues. Trimming removed 3 bases from V and 2 bases from J, with 7 bases in between. Germline CDR1 GTSNPN, CDR2 SVGIG (reference sequence). The CDR3 loop reads CAWSSGNTGELFF. CDR3 nucleotide sequence: TGTGCCTGGAGCTCCGGAAACACCGGGGAGCTGTTTTTT.

The chain combines TRBV19 with TRBJ2-7; D is undetermined. V lost 3 bases and J lost 2, with 11 bases in between. This CDR3 spans 14 amino acids. Germline assignment: CDR1 LNHDA and CDR2 SQIVND (reference sequence). The CDR3 loop is CASSINTEPYEQYF. The CDR3, as DNA: TGTGCCAGTAGTATCAATACGGAGCCCTACGAGCAGTACTTC.